Reported below is one T cell receptor beta chain. Its antigen remains unidentified. Germline V gives CDR1 SNHLY, CDR2 FYNNEI. This CDR3 is built from 11 residues. The germline V and J ends were trimmed by 3 bases and 5 bases, with 5 bases remaining between them. The data stem from a study of identical twins. Study conclusions and caveats: Insertions ran lower in abundant cord blood beta clonotypes, though not in memory repertoires. Cross-sectional statistical analysis was relied on for the conclusions, without the same donors being followed.

Template switching added a universal primer binding site, and final cDNA carried unique molecular identifiers. Using its own MiXCR run on the 5' RACE reads, TCRdb lists one record per CDR3 protein. The sample consists of some 570,000 distinct CDR3 sequences, 20% to 25% of them appearing once. The same data also contributed to another study, on yellow fever vaccine responses in identical twins.

The sample was CD4+ T cells sorted from blood. The receptor's source is a woman between 18 and 29 years old in good health. The chain has TRBV2 and TRBJ2-7, with D hard to call. CDR3 protein: CASSDFHEQYF. DNA of the CDR3: TGTGCCAGCAGTGATTTCCACGAGCAGTACTTC.